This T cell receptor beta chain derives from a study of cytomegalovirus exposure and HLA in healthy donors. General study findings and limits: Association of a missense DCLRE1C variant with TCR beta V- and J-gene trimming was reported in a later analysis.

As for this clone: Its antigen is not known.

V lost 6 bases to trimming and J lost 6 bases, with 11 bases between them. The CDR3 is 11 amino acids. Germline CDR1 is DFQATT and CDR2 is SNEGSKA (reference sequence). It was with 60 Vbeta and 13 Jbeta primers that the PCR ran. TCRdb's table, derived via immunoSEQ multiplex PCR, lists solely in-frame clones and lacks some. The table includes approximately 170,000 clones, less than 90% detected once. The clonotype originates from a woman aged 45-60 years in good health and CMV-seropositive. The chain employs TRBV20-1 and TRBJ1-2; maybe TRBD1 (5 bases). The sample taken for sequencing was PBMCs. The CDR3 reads CSARRGNGYTF. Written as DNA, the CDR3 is TGCAGTGCCCGGAGGGGTAATGGCTACACCTTC.